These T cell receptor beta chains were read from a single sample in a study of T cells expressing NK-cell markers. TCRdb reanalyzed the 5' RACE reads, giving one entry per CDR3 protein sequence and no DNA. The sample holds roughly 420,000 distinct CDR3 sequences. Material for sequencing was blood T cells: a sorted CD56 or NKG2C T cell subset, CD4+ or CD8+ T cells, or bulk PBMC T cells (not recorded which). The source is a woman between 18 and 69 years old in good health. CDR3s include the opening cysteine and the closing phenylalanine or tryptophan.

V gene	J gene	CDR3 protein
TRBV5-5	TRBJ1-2	CASSLAGRGRDGYTF
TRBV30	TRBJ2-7	CAWRALGAYEQYF
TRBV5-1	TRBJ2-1	CASSWKTSGYYNEQFF
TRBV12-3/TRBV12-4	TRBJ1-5	CASSRQANQPQHF
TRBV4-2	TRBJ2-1	CASSQEAPELIF
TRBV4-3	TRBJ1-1	CASSPHLTGWEAFF
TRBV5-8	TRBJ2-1	CASRASVGLAYNEQFF
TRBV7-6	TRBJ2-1	CASSLPPEDNEQFF
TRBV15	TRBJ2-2	CATSRRRDSYTGELFF
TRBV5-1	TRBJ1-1	CASSLNSPEAFF
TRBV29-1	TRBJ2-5	CSVVGMTGVRGETQYF
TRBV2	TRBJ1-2	CATPSRDTREYGYTF
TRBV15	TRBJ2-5	CATSRDFQETQYF
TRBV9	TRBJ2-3	CASSVGATSTDTQYF
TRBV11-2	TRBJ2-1	CASSLVRTSNEQFF
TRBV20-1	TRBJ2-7	CSGVGSTYEQYF
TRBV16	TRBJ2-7	CASSPTGSLSYEQYF
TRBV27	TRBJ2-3	CASSPRVGADTQYF
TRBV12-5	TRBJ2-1	CASGSGQGGLDEQFF
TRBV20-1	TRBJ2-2	CSAATILAGAGELFF
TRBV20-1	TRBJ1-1	CSAPDSGTEAFF
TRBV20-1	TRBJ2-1	CSAQTSGTYNEQFF
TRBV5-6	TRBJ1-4	CASSPAGGSEGELFF
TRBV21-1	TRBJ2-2	CASRGGGVRELFF
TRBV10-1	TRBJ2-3	CASSEEGPTDTQYF
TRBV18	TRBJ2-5	CASSPLQRTAKETQYF
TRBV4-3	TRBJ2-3	CASSLGLGVTDTQYF
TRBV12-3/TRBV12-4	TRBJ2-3	CASSGQLSTDTQYF
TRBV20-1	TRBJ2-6	CSATSSGPSGANVLTF
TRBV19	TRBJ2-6	CASRSQGVKDGANVLTF
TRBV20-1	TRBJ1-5	CSASRGEIADQPQHF
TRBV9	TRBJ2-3	CASSVGGTEGTDTQYF
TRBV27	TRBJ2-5	CASRGGTGGFETQYF
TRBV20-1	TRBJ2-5	CSAPPDGKTQYF
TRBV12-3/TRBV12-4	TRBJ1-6	CASSFQTGNSPLHF
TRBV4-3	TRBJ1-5	CASSQDRVGNQPQHF
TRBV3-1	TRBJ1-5	CASSQWGLGANQPQHF
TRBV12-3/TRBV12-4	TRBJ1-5	CASSLKLTGNQPQHF
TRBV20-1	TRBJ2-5	CSARRLVGQETQYF
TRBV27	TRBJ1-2	CASRGPNYGYTF
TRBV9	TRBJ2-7	CASSPGGSSYEQYF
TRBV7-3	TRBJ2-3	CASSLNGYPLTDTQYF
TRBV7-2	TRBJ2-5	CASRETNRETQYF
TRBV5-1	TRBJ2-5	CASSLGDRKQETQYF
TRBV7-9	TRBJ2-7	CASSFDLPYEQYF
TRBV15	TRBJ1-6	CATSRDGRGQSPLHF
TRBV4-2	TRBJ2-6	CASSHLGEGVSGANVLTF
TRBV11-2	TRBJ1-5	CASSPTGPNQPQHF
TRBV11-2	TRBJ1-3	CASSLEPGDTIYF
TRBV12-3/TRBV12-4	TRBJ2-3	CASSPVAGEGTDTQYF
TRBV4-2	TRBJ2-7	CASSQEDSQAYEQYF
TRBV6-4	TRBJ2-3	CASSDQSTDTQYF
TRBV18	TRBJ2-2	CASSSSAGTGELFF
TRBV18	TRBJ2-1	CASSPPGREVVGEQFF
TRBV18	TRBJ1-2	CASSPPGTGAVYGYTF